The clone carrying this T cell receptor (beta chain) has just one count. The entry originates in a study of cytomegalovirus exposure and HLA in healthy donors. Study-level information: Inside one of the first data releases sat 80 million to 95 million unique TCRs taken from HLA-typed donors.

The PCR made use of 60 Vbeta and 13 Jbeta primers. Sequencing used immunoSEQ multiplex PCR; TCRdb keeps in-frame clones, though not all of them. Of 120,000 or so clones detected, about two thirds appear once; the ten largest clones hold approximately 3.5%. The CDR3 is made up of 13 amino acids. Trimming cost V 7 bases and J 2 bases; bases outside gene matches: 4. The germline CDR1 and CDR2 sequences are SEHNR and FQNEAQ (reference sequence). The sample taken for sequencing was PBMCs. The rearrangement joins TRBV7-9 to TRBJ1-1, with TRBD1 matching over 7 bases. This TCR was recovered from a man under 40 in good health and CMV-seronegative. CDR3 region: CASKEGANTEAFF. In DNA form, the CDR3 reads TGTGCCAGCAAGGAGGGGGCTAACACTGAAGCTTTCTTT.